This T cell receptor beta chain was documented in a study of blood T cell repertoires in COVID-19. The CDR3 loop spans 13 amino acids. J was trimmed by 1 base and V by 6 bases; bases with no gene match: 2. Per the germline V gene, CDR1 is MNHNS and CDR2 is SASEGT. Clones were read by immunoSEQ multiplex PCR, and TCRdb kept only the in-frame ones, dropping some. The sample holds roughly 300,000 clones, around 87% seen once. The sequenced material came from peripheral blood. The TCR comes from a woman in her thirties or forties who had recovered from COVID-19. V gene TRBV6-1 combines with J gene TRBJ2-7; the match to TRBD2 covers 8 bases. The CDR3 region is CASSRGGSYEQYF. The DNA of the CDR3 is TGTGCCAGCAGCCGGGGGGGTTCCTACGAGCAGTACTTC.